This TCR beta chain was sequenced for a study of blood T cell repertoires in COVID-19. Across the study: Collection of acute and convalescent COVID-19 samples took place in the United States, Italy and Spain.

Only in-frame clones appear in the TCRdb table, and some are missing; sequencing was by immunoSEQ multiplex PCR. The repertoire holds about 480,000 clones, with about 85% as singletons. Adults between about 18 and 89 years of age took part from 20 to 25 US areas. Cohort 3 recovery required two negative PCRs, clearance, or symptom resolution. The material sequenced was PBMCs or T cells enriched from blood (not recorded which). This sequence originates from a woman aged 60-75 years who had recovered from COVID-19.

CDR3 DNA: TGCAGTGCTAGTGTTACGGGACAGGGGTTTAATACGCAGTATTTT. Translated, it gives CSASVTGQGFNTQYF. V usage is TRBV20-1 and J usage is TRBJ2-3, with TRBD1 matching 10 bases. Germline CDR1 is DFQATT and CDR2 is SNEGSKA (reference sequence). The CDR3 covers 15 residues. Losses at the gene ends were 3 bases for V and 7 bases for J; bases not matched to a gene: 10.